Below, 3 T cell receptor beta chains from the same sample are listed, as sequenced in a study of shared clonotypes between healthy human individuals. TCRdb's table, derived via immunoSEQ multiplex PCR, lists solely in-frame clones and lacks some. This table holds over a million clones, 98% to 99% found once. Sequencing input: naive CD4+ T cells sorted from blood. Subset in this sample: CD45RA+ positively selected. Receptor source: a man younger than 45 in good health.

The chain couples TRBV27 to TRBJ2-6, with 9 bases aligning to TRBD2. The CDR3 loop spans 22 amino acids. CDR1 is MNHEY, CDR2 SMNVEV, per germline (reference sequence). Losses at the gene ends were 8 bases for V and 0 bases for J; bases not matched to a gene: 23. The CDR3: CASGNRDTPLLAGHSGANVLTF. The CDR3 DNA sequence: TGTGCCAGCGGGAACCGGGACACTCCGCTACTAGCGGGTCACTCTGGGGCCAACGTCCTGACTTTC.

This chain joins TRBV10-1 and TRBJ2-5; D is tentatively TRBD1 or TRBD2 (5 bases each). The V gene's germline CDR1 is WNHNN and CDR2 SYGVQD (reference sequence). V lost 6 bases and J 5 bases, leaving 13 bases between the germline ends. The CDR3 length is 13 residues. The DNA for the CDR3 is TGCGCCAGCAGCAGAGACAGAGGGGAGACCCAGTACTTC. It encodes CASSRDRGETQYF.

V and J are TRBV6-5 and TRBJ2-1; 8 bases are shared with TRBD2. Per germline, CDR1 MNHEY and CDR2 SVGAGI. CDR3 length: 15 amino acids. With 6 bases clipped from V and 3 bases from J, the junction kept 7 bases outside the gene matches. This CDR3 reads CASSTTSGSYNEQFF. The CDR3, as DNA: TGTGCCAGCAGCACAACTAGCGGCAGCTACAATGAGCAGTTCTTC.